This T cell receptor (beta chain) derives from a study of blood T cell repertoires in COVID-19. About the research overall: Acute-phase and convalescent COVID-19 samples originated in the United States, Italy and Spain. Sample material is recorded as cDNA or gDNA derived from T cells, B-cell-depleted T cells, or PBMCs.

Authors' analysis steps: Amplification of reference gene primers provided the estimated nucleated cell counts. Profiled with immunoSEQ multiplex PCR; TCRdb holds only in-frame clones, not every one. Clonal size and the V and J genes are those of that table, whereas D and trimming came from the DNA. The data hold tens of thousands of clones, with 84% observed a single time. CDR3 length: 14 residues. The source of this sequence is a human donor in a cohort sampled during active COVID-19. Sequenced: peripheral blood. The chain employs TRBV21-1 and TRBJ1-2. TRBV21-1 is tagged as a pseudogene. The CDR3 region is CASSKISLSYGYTF. The CDR3 DNA reads as TGTGCCAGCAGCAAAATTAGCCTGAGCTATGGCTACACCTTC.